These T cell receptor beta chains were read from a single sample in a study of blood T cell repertoires in COVID-19. Produced via immunoSEQ multiplex PCR; TCRdb's table is partial and in-frame only. This sample yields 230,000 or so clones, of which 84% are seen a single time; about 20% belongs to the top ten. The specimen sequenced was peripheral blood. These receptors were obtained from a young man with active or convalescent COVID-19. Each CDR3 is given with its conserved first and last residue. The order of the fields is J gene, D gene, V gene, clone size, CDR3 protein, CDR3 DNA. The D gene is left open where the match is weak. Expanded clones get a size class; other rows say once, few or many, or leave the size out.

TRBJ1-6 - TRBV28 - CASIPSGDFNSPLHF TGTGCCAGCATCCCCAGTGGGGACTTTAATTCACCCCTCCACTTT
TRBJ1-2 - TRBV27 - CASSSIRVNYGYTF TGTGCCAGCAGTTCAATCCGGGTCAACTATGGCTACACCTTC
TRBJ2-1 TRBD2 TRBV2 - CASNGLAGGNEQFF TGTGCCAGCAACGGACTAGCGGGAGGCAATGAGCAGTTCTTC
TRBJ2-7 - TRBV11-2 few CASSPRIQFYEQYF TGTGCCAGCAGCCCAAGGATACAGTTCTACGAGCAGTACTTC
TRBJ1-1 - TRBV20-1 - CSPGAAEAFF TGCAGCCCAGGGGCCGCTGAAGCTTTCTTT
TRBJ1-4 - TRBV5-1 - CASSSTGPNEKLFF TGCGCCAGCAGCTCGACAGGTCCTAATGAAAAACTGTTTTTT
TRBJ2-3 - TRBV5-4 few CASRSSYTDTQYF TGTGCCAGCAGGTCGTCCTACACAGATACGCAGTATTTT
TRBJ2-1 - TRBV6-5 - CASSTQAYNEQFF TGTGCCAGCAGCACTCAAGCGTACAATGAGCAGTTCTTC
TRBJ1-1 - TRBV14 - CASSQDGWNTEAFF TGTGCCAGCAGCCAAGATGGCTGGAACACTGAAGCTTTCTTT
TRBJ1-3 - TRBV5-1 - CASSHGEGPIYF TGCGCCAGCTCCCACGGCGAGGGCCCCATATATTTT
TRBJ2-2 - TRBV6-2/TRBV6-3 - CASSLDWTGELFF TGTGCCAGCAGCCTTGACTGGACCGGGGAGCTGTTTTTT
TRBJ2-3 - TRBV18 - CASSPRSSGTDTQYF TGTGCCAGCTCACCACGGTCCTCGGGCACAGATACGCAGTATTTT
TRBJ2-7 - TRBV6-1 once CASSEQGGLYF TGTGCCAGCAGTGAACAGGGGGGCCTGTACTTC
TRBJ2-7 TRBD2 TRBV14 - CASSQMTSPTYEQYF TGTGCCAGCAGCCAAATGACTAGCCCTACCTACGAGCAGTACTTC
TRBJ2-3 - TRBV24-1 - CATSDLAGADTQYF TGTGCCACCAGTGATCTTGCGGGTGCGGATACGCAGTATTTT
TRBJ1-5 - TRBV7-2 - CASAPRVGQPQHF TGTGCCAGCGCACCCAGGGTGGGGCAGCCCCAGCATTTT
TRBJ1-2 - TRBV4-1 - CASSQEAGLRYGYTF TGCGCCAGCAGCCAAGAAGCAGGGCTGAGATATGGCTACACCTTC
TRBJ2-1 - TRBV5-1 - CASSEGLGGADEQFF TGCGCCAGCAGCGAGGGACTCGGGGGAGCTGATGAGCAGTTCTTC
TRBJ1-1 - TRBV10-3 few CAAGDSNTEAFF TGTGCCGCAGGGGATTCGAACACTGAAGCTTTCTTT
TRBJ2-3 - TRBV6-2/TRBV6-3 - CASSPGADTQYF TGTGCCAGCAGTCCGGGGGCAGATACGCAGTATTTT
TRBJ2-1 - TRBV5-1 - CASSLGYRELGSSYNEQFF TGCGCCAGCAGCTTGGGATACAGGGAGTTGGGGAGCTCCTACAATGAGCAGTTCTTC
TRBJ2-3 TRBD2 TRBV11-3 - CASSRVAGAADTQYF TGTGCCAGCAGCCGAGTAGCGGGGGCGGCGGATACGCAGTATTTT
TRBJ1-6 TRBD1 TRBV30 - CAWARGQGNSPLHF TGTGCCTGGGCGAGGGGACAGGGTAATTCACCCCTCCACTTT
TRBJ2-1 TRBD2 TRBV6-2/TRBV6-3 - CASSYGLAGFEQFF TGTGCCAGCAGTTACGGACTAGCGGGGTTTGAGCAGTTCTTC
TRBJ1-1 - TRBV5-5 - CASSLMQGMNTEAFF TGTGCCAGCAGCTTGATGCAGGGAATGAACACTGAAGCTTTCTTT
TRBJ1-2 - TRBV28 - CASRVPRAGYTF TGTGCCAGCAGGGTTCCCAGGGCTGGCTACACCTTC
TRBJ1-2 TRBD1 TRBV30 - CAPELVFDRAVDGYTF TGTGCCCCCGAACTTGTATTCGACAGGGCGGTAGATGGCTACACCTTC
TRBJ2-3 TRBD2 TRBV7-9 many CASSLRGSGRFYTQYF TGTGCCAGCAGCTTAAGGGGGAGCGGGAGATTTTATACGCAGTATTTT
TRBJ2-3 TRBD2 TRBV7-7 - CASSRTSGGDTQYF TGTGCCAGCAGCCGGACTAGCGGGGGGGACACGCAGTATTTT
TRBJ1-2 TRBD1 TRBV3-1/TRBV3-2 - CASSQSGTGYIYGYTF TGTGCCAGCAGCCAATCCGGGACAGGGTACATCTATGGCTACACCTTC
TRBJ2-1 - TRBV18 - CASSGPSVPNEQFF TGTGCCAGCTCCGGCCCTAGCGTACCCAATGAGCAGTTCTTC
TRBJ2-5 - TRBV10-3 - CAISEGGGETQYF TGTGCCATCAGTGAGGGGGGGGGCGAGACCCAGTACTTC
TRBJ1-2 - TRBV5-6 - CASSLGSSMGYTF TGTGCCAGCAGCTTGGGGAGTAGCATGGGCTACACCTTC
TRBJ2-7 - TRBV6-1 - CASSDFARISAEQYF TGTGCCAGCAGTGATTTTGCTAGGATCTCGGCCGAGCAGTACTTC
TRBJ2-1 TRBD1 TRBV5-1 - CASSQGTGTNEQFF TGCGCCAGCAGCCAGGGGACAGGGACCAATGAGCAGTTCTTC
TRBJ1-4 - TRBV28 - CASRREKLFF TGTGCCAGCAGGCGTGAAAAACTGTTTTTT
TRBJ2-6 - TRBV5-4 - CASSLASGANVLTF TGTGCCAGCAGCTTAGCTTCGGGGGCCAACGTCCTGACTTTC
TRBJ1-4 - TRBV5-6 - CASSLRGGYEKLFF TGTGCCAGCAGCTTGAGGGGCGGCTATGAAAAACTGTTTTTT
TRBJ2-5 - TRBV27 - CASSPPPGGETQYF TGTGCCAGCAGTCCCCCCCCTGGCGGGGAGACCCAGTACTTC
TRBJ2-5 TRBD2 TRBV2 - CASLATSAQETQYF TGTGCCAGCCTCGCGACTAGCGCCCAAGAGACCCAGTACTTC
TRBJ2-2 TRBD1 TRBV7-8 - CASSLVGQGSGELFF TGTGCCAGCAGCTTAGTGGGACAGGGAAGCGGGGAGCTGTTTTTT
TRBJ2-3 TRBD2 TRBV29-1 - CSVVGGSGDTQYF TGCAGCGTTGTTGGCGGGAGTGGAGATACGCAGTATTTT
TRBJ2-5 TRBD1 TRBV5-5 - CASALTGGKETQYF TGTGCCAGCGCGCTAACAGGGGGCAAAGAGACCCAGTACTTC
TRBJ1-4 - TRBV28 - CATGGGNEKLFF TGTGCCACCGGGGGTGGTAATGAAAAACTGTTTTTT
TRBJ2-5 TRBD2 TRBV30 once CAGRTSGSETQYF TGTGCCGGAAGGACTAGCGGGAGCGAGACCCAGTACTTC
TRBJ2-7 TRBD1 TRBV27 - CASSRDRSYEQYF TGTGCCAGCTCACGGGACAGGTCCTACGAGCAGTACTTC
TRBJ1-1 TRBD1 TRBV18 - CASSPGQGARTEAFF TGTGCCAGCTCGCCTGGACAGGGGGCGAGGACTGAAGCTTTCTTT
TRBJ2-7 - TRBV20-1 - CSASVSHGILGEQYF TGCAGTGCTAGTGTCTCCCACGGGATCTTGGGGGAGCAGTACTTC
TRBJ2-1 - TRBV2 - CASSGVQGRGDEQFF TGTGCCAGCAGTGGGGTCCAGGGGAGGGGGGATGAGCAGTTCTTC
TRBJ1-2 - TRBV28 - CASSFSLTRGYTF TGTGCCAGCAGTTTCTCCCTCACCAGAGGCTACACCTTC